These 22 T cell receptor beta chains share one sample of origin, sequenced in a study of blood T cells in healthy people across ages. Then a second PCR, running roughly 7 to 11 cycles, was carried out with a sample-barcoded 5' primer and a J-beta primer mix. Via MiXCR, TCRdb re-called the 5' RACE reads, giving one row per CDR3 protein. The table records about 720,000 distinct CDR3 sequences, 20% to 25% of them present only once. The material sequenced was blood. All receptors come from a man between 65 and 85 years old in good health.

The chain combines TRBV18 with TRBJ1-3; TRBD1 might be the D (5 bases). Germline-derived CDR1 and CDR2 are KGHSH and LQKENI. The CDR3 runs 14 residues. The V end lost 3 bases, the J end lost 10 bases, and 16 bases lay between the germline ends. The CDR3 sequence is CASSPTGTVSTIYF. For the CDR3, the DNA is TGTGCCAGCTCACCGACTGGGACGGTGTCGACCATATATTTT.

This chain joins TRBV2 and TRBJ1-5, with D unresolved. CDR1 and CDR2 from the germline V gene are SNHLY and FYNNEI. Trimming took off 8 bases at V and 7 bases at J, with 21 bases between the two ends. The CDR3 is 15 amino acids. DNA of the CDR3: TGTGCCAGCGGCTCAGATCGGAATCGTGGGCAGCCCCAGCATTTT. This sequence encodes CASGSDRNRGQPQHF.

V is TRBV7-2 and J is TRBJ2-4; D perhaps matches TRBD1 (6 bases). Trimming removed 5 bases from V and 0 bases from J, with 8 bases in between. This CDR3 spans 14 amino acids. Per germline, CDR1 SGHTA and CDR2 FQGNSA. The CDR3 DNA sequence: TGTGCCAGCAGCCAGACAGGAGCCAAAAACATTCAGTACTTC. As protein: CASSQTGAKNIQYF.

V and J are TRBV12-3 or TRBV12-4 and TRBJ2-5, with 10 bases lining up with TRBD2. V was pared by 7 bases and J by 5 bases, with 7 bases of the junction left unmatched. The CDR3 length is 14 residues. CDR3 loop: CASTLAGSSETQYF. The CDR3 DNA follows: TGTGCCAGCACACTAGCGGGGAGCAGCGAGACCCAGTACTTC.

The chain carries TRBV7-3 and TRBJ2-5; 10 positions match TRBD2. The J call may be incorrect, as the DNA end agrees better with TRBJ2-1. The V gene's germline CDR1 is SGHTA and CDR2 FQGTGA. The CDR3 consists of 17 residues. The CDR3 region has the DNA TGTGCCAGCAGCTTACTAGGGGCTAGCGGGAGTTGGGATGAGCAGTTCTTC. Its protein product is CASSLLGASGSWDEQFF.

This clonotype has only a few counts. V and J are TRBV28 and TRBJ2-1, with 7 positions matching TRBD2. CDR1 is MDHEN, CDR2 SYDVKM, per germline. This CDR3 comprises 15 residues. The J segment lost 0 bases and the V segment lost 8 bases, leaving 7 bases of the junction unmatched. The CDR3 DNA reads as TGTGCCAGCCGAAAACCGGGAGGCTCCTACAATGAGCAGTTCTTC. Its translation is CASRKPGGSYNEQFF. The variable domain in full, completed from reference TRBV28 and TRBJ2-1, reads DVKVTQSSRYLVKRTGEKVFLECVQDMDHENMFWYRQDPGLGLRLIYFSYDVKMKEKGDIPEGYSVSREKKERFSLILESASTNQTSMYLCASRKPGGSYNEQFFGPGTRLTVL.

J is TRBJ2-5 and V is TRBV5-1; TRBD1 is a possible D gene (6 bases). The CDR3 extends over 15 amino acids. Germline lookup yields CDR1 SGHRS and CDR2 YFSETQ. V was clipped by 4 bases and J by 1 base, with 14 bases between them. The CDR3 DNA reads as TGCGCCAGCAGCGTGGTATTGGACAGCCAAGAGACCCAGTACTTC. It yields the protein CASSVVLDSQETQYF.

This clonotype occurred a few times. CDR3 protein: CASSSSLDTQYF. The CDR3 DNA follows: TGCGCCAGCAGCTCGAGCCTGGATACGCAGTATTTT. The gene calls are TRBV5-1 and TRBJ2-3, with D unclear. Deletions cut 3 bases from V and 6 bases from J, with 8 bases between. Germline V gene lookup returns CDR1 SGHRS and CDR2 YFSETQ. The CDR3 is made up of 12 amino acids. Using reference TRBV5-1 and TRBJ2-3 for the parts outside the CDR3, the full variable domain is KAGVTQTPRYLIKTRGQQVTLSCSPISGHRSVSWYQQTPGQGLQFLFEYFSETQRNKGNFPGRFSGRQFSNSRSEMNVSTLELGDSALYLCASSSSLDTQYFGPGTRLTVL.

V usage is TRBV29-1 and J usage is TRBJ1-5; 7 bases fit TRBD1. The trim removed 4 bases at V and 5 bases at J, leaving 5 bases unmatched. CDR1 and CDR2 (germline): SQVTM, ANQGSEA. The CDR3 runs 13 residues. As DNA, the CDR3 is TGCAGCGTTGCGGGGACAGTGGATCAGCCCCAGCATTTT. Translated, it gives CSVAGTVDQPQHF.

This clonotype was counted only a few times. The V gene is TRBV7-9, the J gene TRBJ1-2; no firm D call. V lost 5 bases to trimming and J lost 0 bases, with 7 bases between them. The CDR3 spans 13 residues. Per the germline V gene, CDR1 is SEHNR and CDR2 is FQNEAQ (reference sequence). The CDR3 here is CASSKTSNYGYTF. CDR3 DNA sequence: TGTGCCAGCAGCAAGACATCTAACTATGGCTACACCTTC.

The chain uses TRBV7-9 and TRBJ1-1; D ambiguous. This CDR3 has 16 amino acids. In germline, CDR1 is SEHNR, CDR2 FQNEAQ (reference sequence). The V gene lost 0 bases and the J gene lost 1 base, with 12 bases spanning the gap. The CDR3 DNA sequence: TGTGCCAGCAGCTTAGCGATAGAGGGTACGAACACTGAAGCTTTCTTT. Translation: CASSLAIEGTNTEAFF.

The chain combines TRBV20-1 with TRBJ1-2, with D possibly TRBD1 on 5 matching bases. This CDR3 is built from 13 residues. CDR1 and CDR2 from the germline V gene are DFQATT and SNEGSKA (reference sequence). Trimming cost V 6 bases and J 6 bases, with 17 bases left between them. The CDR3: CSALLPGRDGYTF. CDR3 nucleotide sequence: TGCAGTGCCCTGCTTCCAGGGAGGGATGGCTACACCTTC.

J is TRBJ2-7 and V is TRBV6-7; 7 bases agree with TRBD1. TRBV6-7 is classed as an ORF, of uncertain function. This CDR3 is 14 amino acids long. With 7 bases clipped from V and 5 bases from J, the junction kept 11 bases outside the gene matches. The CDR3 nucleotides are TGTGCCAGCATTCACAAGGGGGCCGCCCACGAGCAGTACGTC. Its translation: CASIHKGAAHEQYV.

About this clonotype itself: A much larger clone differs by one base, so this may be a read error. The chain is built from TRBV5-5 and TRBJ2-3; 7 nucleotides agree with TRBD2. The CDR3 is 14 amino acids. Germline V gene lookup returns CDR1 SGHKS and CDR2 YYEKEE (reference sequence). Unmatched junction bases numbered 5, after V lost 4 bases and J lost 3 bases. The CDR3 bases are TGTGCCAGCAGCCGGAATAGCGGGACAGATACGCAGTATTTT. Translated: CASSRNSGTDTQYF.

In its sample, this clonotype was seen once. The chain carries TRBV7-2 and TRBJ2-3; weak D call: TRBD2 (5 bases). The germline CDR1 and CDR2 sequences are SGHTA and FQGNSA. The CDR3 is 15 amino acids. V lost 5 bases and J 3 bases, leaving 15 bases between the germline ends. CDR3 sequence (DNA): TGTGCCAGCAGCGTGACGGGATCCGAGACAGATACGCAGTATTTT. As protein: CASSVTGSETDTQYF.

The genes are TRBV4-3 and TRBJ2-5, with a possible D match to TRBD1 (5 bases). Germline loops: CDR1 LGHNA, CDR2 YSLEER. Trimming took 3 bases from V and 7 from J, leaving 21 bases between them. The CDR3 consists of 16 residues. The CDR3 region has the DNA TGCGCCAGCAGCCAGCGCGGACCTAGGGGCACTGGGACCCAGTACTTC. Its translation: CASSQRGPRGTGTQYF.

This chain joins TRBV5-1 and TRBJ2-1, with 7 bases identical to TRBD1. Gene TRBJ2-7 matches the end of the DNA better, so the J call may be wrong. The germline V gene encodes CDR1 SGHRS and CDR2 YFSETQ. This CDR3 is 13 amino acids long. The CDR3 spells CASSYHRGYEQYF. The CDR3 DNA is TGCGCCAGCAGCTACCACAGGGGCTACGAGCAGTACTTC.

In this sample, this clonotype turned up a few times. The CDR3 here is CASSLSHLSETQYF. The CDR3 DNA sequence: TGTGCCAGCAGCTTATCGCACCTTTCGGAGACCCAGTACTTC. V usage is TRBV7-7 and J usage is TRBJ2-5, with D unclear. The V gene's germline CDR1 is SSHAT and CDR2 FNYEAQ (reference sequence). Trimming shortened V by 2 bases and J by 5 bases, and 12 bases separated the two germline ends. The CDR3 is 14 residues long.

This clonotype was observed a few times. The gene calls are TRBV12-3 or TRBV12-4 and TRBJ2-7; D unclear. This CDR3 is built from 13 residues. V was clipped by 2 bases and J by 2 bases, with 7 bases between them. The CDR3 spells CASSLKAAYEQYF. Written as DNA, the CDR3 is TGTGCCAGCAGTTTAAAGGCCGCCTACGAGCAGTACTTC.

This clonotype was detected only a few times. The chain carries TRBV20-1 and TRBJ1-2; TRBD1 is a possible D gene (6 bases). This CDR3 is 13 amino acids long. The ends were cut back, 0 bases at V and 8 bases at J, with 13 bases in the middle. Germline V gene data show CDR1 as DFQATT and CDR2 as SNEGSKA (reference sequence). CDR3 nucleotide sequence: TGCAGTGCTAGAGATCCCACAGGGCCCGGCTACACCTTC. This encodes CSARDPTGPGYTF.

The chain joins TRBV21-1 to TRBJ1-5. TRBV21-1 is tagged as a pseudogene. The CDR3 contains 14 residues. CDR3 amino acids: CASSKGEENQPQHF. The CDR3, as DNA: TGTGCCAGCAGCAAAGGGGAGGAGAATCAGCCCCAGCATTTT.

This clonotype was seen a handful of times. The chain uses TRBV15 and TRBJ2-4, with TRBD1 as a possible D gene (6 bases). V dropped 0 bases and J dropped 4 bases, with 19 bases sitting between them. CDR1 and CDR2 (germline): LNHNV, YYDKDF (reference sequence). This CDR3 has 18 residues. The CDR3 loop is CATSRDRLGGIGKNIQYF. In DNA, the CDR3 is TGTGCCACCAGCAGAGATCGGTTAGGGGGAATCGGGAAAAACATTCAGTACTTC.